The sequence of this T cell receptor beta chain was determined in a study of blood T cell repertoires in COVID-19. About the research overall: Samples taken during acute and convalescent COVID-19 were collected in the United States, Italy and Spain. T cells, B-cell-depleted T cells, or PBMCs supplied cDNA or gDNA.

Enrolled during active infection, Seattle patients were then followed longitudinally. Authors' analysis steps: Amplification from reference gene primers served as the basis for estimated nucleated cell counts. Profiling relied on immunoSEQ multiplex PCR, and the TCRdb table lists in-frame clones only, not all of them. The V and J calls and the clone size are those of that table, but D and trimming were determined from the DNA. This sample carries 310,000 or so clones, more than 85% of them seen once, and the ten largest clones take about 2.2%. This CDR3 spans 15 amino acids. The V gene's germline CDR1 is MNHEY and CDR2 SVGAGI. With V trimmed by 2 bases and J by 8 bases, 9 bases remained unmatched.

The V call is TRBV6-5, the J call TRBJ2-1, with TRBD2 matching 7 bases. The source material was peripheral blood. The sequence derives from a woman younger than 45 with COVID-19, enrolled during active disease. The CDR3 region is CASSYTAGITDEQFF. The CDR3 DNA follows: TGTGCCAGCAGTTACACAGCGGGGATTACGGATGAGCAGTTCTTC.